This T cell receptor (beta chain) was sequenced for a study of graft-versus-host responses after intestinal transplantation. As regards this clone: The target antigen is unknown.

This table comes from immunoSEQ multiplex PCR, and its TCRdb copy is limited to in-frame clones, with some not included. The sample yields tens of thousands of clones, more than 85% seen once. Germline V gene sequence: CDR1 LGHNA, CDR2 YNFKEQ. The CDR3 runs 15 residues. Trimming removed 0 bases from V and 1 base from J, with 10 bases in between. This TCR derives from a human donor who received an intestinal transplant. V usage is TRBV4-2 and J usage is TRBJ2-7; possibly TRBD2 for D (5 bases). The material was unstimulated CD8+ T cells sorted from spleen or lymph node cells, obtained before intestinal transplant. CDR3 region: CASSQELGWSYEQYF. CDR3 nucleotide sequence: TGTGCCAGCAGCCAAGAACTAGGTTGGTCCTACGAGCAGTACTTC.